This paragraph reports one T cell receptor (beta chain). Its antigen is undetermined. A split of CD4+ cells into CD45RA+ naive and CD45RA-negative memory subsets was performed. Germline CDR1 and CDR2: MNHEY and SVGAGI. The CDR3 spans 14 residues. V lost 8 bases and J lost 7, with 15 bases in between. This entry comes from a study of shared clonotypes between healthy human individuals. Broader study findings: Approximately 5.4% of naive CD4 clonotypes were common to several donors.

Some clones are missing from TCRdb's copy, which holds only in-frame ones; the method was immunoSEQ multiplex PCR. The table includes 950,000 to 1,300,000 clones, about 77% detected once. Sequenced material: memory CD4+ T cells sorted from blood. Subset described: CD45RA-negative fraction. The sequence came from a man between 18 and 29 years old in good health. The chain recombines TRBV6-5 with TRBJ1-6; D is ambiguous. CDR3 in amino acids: CASASKGRNSPLHF. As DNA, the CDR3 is TGTGCCAGCGCCTCAAAGGGTCGGAATTCACCCCTCCACTTT.